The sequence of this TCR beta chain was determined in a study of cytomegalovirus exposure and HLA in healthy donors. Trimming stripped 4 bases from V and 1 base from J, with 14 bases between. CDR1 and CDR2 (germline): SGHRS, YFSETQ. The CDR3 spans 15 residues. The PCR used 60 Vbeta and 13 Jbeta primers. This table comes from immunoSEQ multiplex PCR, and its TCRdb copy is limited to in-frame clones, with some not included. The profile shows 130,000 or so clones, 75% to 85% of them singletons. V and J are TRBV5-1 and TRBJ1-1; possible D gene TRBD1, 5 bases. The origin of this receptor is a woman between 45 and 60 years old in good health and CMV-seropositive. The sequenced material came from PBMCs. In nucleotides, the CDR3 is TGCGCCAGCAGCGCCTTGACAGTATCGAACACTGAAGCTTTCTTT. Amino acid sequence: CASSALTVSNTEAFF.